These 17 T cell receptor beta chains share one sample of origin, sequenced in a study of neurological immune-mediated disorders. Stated time point: longitudinal time-point 2. A single record per CDR3 protein comes from TCRdb applying MiXCR to the 5' RACE reads. The sample includes about 80,000 distinct CDR3 sequences, 5.8% of them seen just once. The source material was PBMCs. The receptors were gathered from a woman between 55 and 75 years old with multiple sclerosis.

The table lists this clonotype with a few counts. A much larger clone sits a single nucleotide away, making a read error possible. The gene calls are TRBV5-1 and TRBJ2-4; D perhaps matches TRBD2 (6 bases). Germline V gives CDR1 SGHRS, CDR2 YFSETQ. The CDR3 sequence is 12 residues long. Trimming left V 4 bases short and J 10 bases short, with 12 bases between. The CDR3 coding sequence is TGCGCCAGCAGCGCGGAGGAGGGGATTCAGTACTTC. This sequence encodes CASSAEEGIQYF.

A few counts support this clonotype. A read error may account for a junction end that differs from germline. The chain joins TRBV24-1 to TRBJ2-2; perhaps TRBD1 as D (5 bases). This CDR3 spans 12 amino acids. Germline V gene sequence: CDR1 KGHDR, CDR2 SFDVKD. Here the CDR3 reads CATTGFTVELFF. In DNA, the CDR3 is TGTGCCACCACAGGGTTCACCGTGGAGCTGTTTTTT.

Only one count was recorded for this clonotype. A much larger clonotype is one base distant, so this may be a read error. V and J are TRBV11-2 and TRBJ1-1; D is ambiguous. Germline-derived CDR1 and CDR2 are SGHAT and FQNNGV. The CDR3 has 15 amino acids. CDR3 nucleotides: TGTGCCAGCAGCTTAGATCCGGGCATGAACACTGATGCTTTCTTT. Protein product: CASSLDPGMNTDAFF.

In this sample, this clonotype turned up many times. This chain links TRBV4-2 with TRBJ2-2; no definite D call. Germline CDR1 reads LGHNA; CDR2 reads YNFKEQ. The CDR3 covers 12 residues. The V gene lost 0 bases and the J gene lost 6 bases, with 2 bases spanning the gap. CDR3 in DNA: TGTGCCAGCAGCCAAGACGCCGGGGAGCTGTTTTTT. Its translation: CASSQDAGELFF.

This clonotype appeared many times. The chain carries TRBV5-1 and TRBJ2-5; D unresolved. The V gene's germline CDR1 is SGHRS and CDR2 YFSETQ. Trimming removed 2 bases at V and 4 bases at J, with 9 bases between. This CDR3 comprises 13 residues. Here the CDR3 reads CASSLTVLETQYF. Written as DNA, the CDR3 is TGCGCCAGCAGCTTAACCGTCTTAGAGACCCAGTACTTC.

This clonotype occurred many times. Given the absence of the conserved phenylalanine or tryptophan at the CDR3 end, a read error is likely. The rearrangement uses TRBV12-3 or TRBV12-4 and TRBJ2-1; D possibly uses TRBD1 or TRBD2 (7 bases each). V was clipped by 5 bases and J by 5 bases, with 16 bases between them. This CDR3 has 15 residues. CDR3: CASSPRQGGDNEQFL. CDR3 sequence (DNA): TGTGCCAGCAGTCCCAGACAGGGAGGGGACAATGAGCAGTTCCTC.

This clonotype was counted ten times or more. This chain uses TRBV5-1 with TRBJ2-1; 11 bases align to TRBD2. The CDR3 contains 15 residues. Germline CDR1 reads SGHRS; CDR2 reads YFSETQ. The V segment lost 0 bases and the J segment 9 bases; nucleotides outside the gene matches: 5. The CDR3 region has the DNA TGCGCCAGCAGCTTGGTAGCGGGGGGGAACCGTGAGCAGTTCTTC. Translated: CASSLVAGGNREQFF.

At least ten counts were recorded for this clonotype. This chain joins TRBV27 and TRBJ2-1, with D possibly being TRBD2 (7 bases). CDR1 is MNHEY, CDR2 SMNVEV, per germline (reference sequence). The V end was cut by 6 bases, the J end by 8 bases, with 20 bases between. This CDR3 has 15 residues. In nucleotides, the CDR3 is TGTGCCAGCAGCCCCCCCTGGGGGGGCCGAGATGAGCAGTTCTTC. The encoded protein is CASSPPWGGRDEQFF.

This clonotype appeared many times. The V and J genes are TRBV2 and TRBJ1-5, with TRBD1 identical over 8 bases. CDR3 size: 15 residues. Germline V gene lookup returns CDR1 SNHLY and CDR2 FYNNEI. Unmatched junction bases numbered 6, after V lost 3 bases and J lost 5 bases. CDR3 protein: CASSDDRGWDQPQHF. CDR3 DNA sequence: TGTGCCAGCAGTGATGACAGGGGATGGGATCAGCCCCAGCATTTT.

The chain is built from TRBV20-1 and TRBJ1-5; D is possibly TRBD1 (6 bases). The germline V gene has CDR1 DFQATT and CDR2 SNEGSKA (reference sequence). The CDR3 has 15 residues. The V gene lost 0 bases and the J gene lost 9 bases, with 18 bases spanning the gap. The CDR3 DNA reads as TGCAGTGCTAGAGATTTTGGGGGGCGAGGAGGGCCCCAGCATTTT. Translation gives CSARDFGGRGGPQHF.

This clonotype was seen ten or more times. This chain uses TRBV3-1 with TRBJ1-2; no clear D. The V gene's germline CDR1 is LGHDT and CDR2 YNNKEL (reference sequence). The CDR3 has 13 amino acids. V lost 0 bases and J 6 bases, leaving 8 bases between the germline ends. DNA for the CDR3: TGTGCCAGCAGCCAAGAGGGGATGGATGGCTACACCTTC. This gives the protein CASSQEGMDGYTF.

This clonotype was seen ten or more times. This chain joins TRBV6-2 or TRBV6-3 and TRBJ2-7, with 10 bases identical to TRBD2. After removal of 6 bases from V and 9 bases from J, the junction contained 14 bases not matched to a gene. Germline V gives CDR1 MNHEY, CDR2 SVGEGT. The CDR3 has 15 residues. The DNA for the CDR3 is TGTGCCAGCAGCCGTCAGGAAATAGCGGGGGGCCGGCAGTACTTC. Translated: CASSRQEIAGGRQYF.

This clonotype was counted ten times or more. The CDR3 DNA sequence: TGCGCCAGCAGCCGCACGGACCCCACTGAAGCTTTCTTT. Residues: CASSRTDPTEAFF. J is TRBJ1-1 and V is TRBV4-1; D unclear. CDR3 length: 13 amino acids. V lost 4 bases to trimming and J lost 4 bases, with 10 bases between them. CDR1 is MGHRA, CDR2 YSYEKL, per germline.

This rearrangement joins TRBV11-2 to TRBJ2-7; possibly TRBD1 for D (6 bases). Germline CDR1 SGHAT, CDR2 FQNNGV. This CDR3 spans 15 amino acids. The V gene lost 0 bases and the J gene lost 0 bases, with 9 bases spanning the gap. The CDR3 region is CASSLEGDTSYEQYF. Written as DNA, the CDR3 is TGTGCCAGCAGCTTAGAGGGGGACACCTCCTACGAGCAGTACTTC.

In its sample, this clonotype was seen many times. J is TRBJ1-6 and V is TRBV3-1, with D perhaps matching TRBD1 (5 bases). CDR3 length: 15 residues. CDR1 and CDR2 from the germline V gene are LGHDT and YNNKEL (reference sequence). Trimming took 1 base from V and 10 from J, leaving 14 bases between them. The CDR3 loop reads CASSQGAQGISPLHF. The CDR3 nucleotides are TGTGCCAGCAGCCAAGGGGCCCAGGGTATATCACCCCTCCACTTT.

This clonotype showed up many times. The chain joins TRBV5-1 to TRBJ2-3; 10 bases agree with TRBD2. CDR3 length: 15 residues. Germline V gene sequence: CDR1 SGHRS, CDR2 YFSETQ. Trimming at V came to 4 bases and at J to 0 bases, leaving 2 bases not matched to a gene. In DNA, the CDR3 is TGCGCCAGCAGCCCGGGACTAGCGAGCACAGATACGCAGTATTTT. It translates to CASSPGLASTDTQYF.

The genes are TRBV6-5 and TRBJ1-2; 7 nucleotides line up with TRBD1. CDR3 length equals 18 residues. Germline V gene sequence: CDR1 MNHEY, CDR2 SVGAGI. Trimming at V came to 4 bases and at J to 2 bases, leaving 16 bases not matched to a gene. The CDR3 bases are TGTGCCAGCAGTTCTACCGTCGAAACAGGGGACTCAAACTATGGCTACACCTTC. Protein sequence: CASSSTVETGDSNYGYTF.